Listed below are T cell receptor beta chains from one sample, sequenced in a study of CD8+CD57+ T cells in acquired aplastic anemia. TCRdb processed the reads anew with MiXCR; each CDR3 protein has one entry. The data show about 210,000 distinct CDR3 sequences, approximately 35% seen once. Sequencing was performed on sorted CD4+, CD8+, or CD8+CD57+ T cells (not recorded which) from PBMCs. The receptors shown here come from a human donor in good health, serving as a control. Both conserved end residues are part of each CDR3. Fields, in order: clone size, D gene, J gene, V gene, CDR3 protein, CDR3 DNA. A D gene is named only where the DNA matches it firmly. Clone size is given for some rows only: seen once, a few or many times, or a class if the clone is expanded.

>many|.|TRBJ2-5|TRBV14
CASSLGFGRETQYF
TGTGCCAGCAGCCTCGGGTTTGGGAGAGAGACCCAGTACTTC
>many|TRBD1|TRBJ1-2|TRBV12-3/TRBV12-4
CASRSTGVYGYTF
TGTGCCAGCAGATCTACAGGGGTGTATGGCTACACCTTC
>.|TRBD2|TRBJ2-1|TRBV20-1
CSASVAGGRHEQFF
TGCAGTGCTAGTGTGGCGGGGGGTCGCCATGAGCAGTTCTTC
>many|.|TRBJ2-3|TRBV6-1
CASSATSSTDTQYF
TGTGCCAGCAGCGCAACCTCTAGCACAGATACGCAGTATTTT
>many|.|TRBJ2-7|TRBV29-1
CSAIRDYEQYF
TGCAGCGCTATAAGGGACTACGAGCAGTACTTC
>few|.|TRBJ1-1|TRBV10-3
CAISGGNTEAFF
TGTGCCATCAGTGGGGGGAACACTGAAGCTTTCTTT
>many|.|TRBJ1-5|TRBV20-1
CSAFLPGAGISNQPQHF
TGCAGTGCTTTTCTTCCCGGGGCAGGGATTAGCAATCAGCCCCAGCATTTT
>.|TRBD1|TRBJ1-2|TRBV2
CASRDRGNGYTF
TGTGCCAGCAGGGACAGGGGAAATGGCTACACCTTC
>.|.|TRBJ1-1|TRBV11-3
CASRNTDRGPEAFF
TGTGCCAGCAGGAATACAGACCGTGGGCCTGAAGCTTTCTTT
>.|.|TRBJ1-2|TRBV29-1
CSVGPTDYGYTF
TGCAGCGTTGGGCCGACAGACTATGGCTACACCTTC
>.|.|TRBJ1-5|TRBV10-3
CASSRGTSGDNEQHF
TGTGCCAGCAGCCGAGGGACTAGCGGAGACAATGAGCAGCATTTT
>once|TRBD2|TRBJ2-7|TRBV12-3/TRBV12-4
CASSFMGLAGDQQYF
TGTGCCAGCAGTTTTATGGGACTAGCGGGAGATCAGCAGTACTTC
>.|TRBD1|TRBJ1-5|TRBV18
CASSPQGNQPQHF
TGTGCCAGCTCGCCACAGGGGAATCAGCCCCAGCATTTT
>.|.|TRBJ1-2|TRBV24-1
CATSAGTTYGYTF
TGTGCCACCAGTGCCGGGACCACCTATGGCTACACCTTC
>.|TRBD1|TRBJ1-1|TRBV3-1
CASTRQGAPTEAFF
TGTGCCAGCACCCGACAGGGGGCGCCGACTGAAGCTTTCTTT
>.|TRBD2|TRBJ2-1|TRBV5-1
CASSSSGETYNEQFF
TGCGCCAGCAGTTCTAGCGGTGAGACCTACAATGAGCAGTTCTTC
>.|.|TRBJ1-6|TRBV6-1
CASSPKVAGYIDESPLHF
TGTGCCAGCAGCCCAAAGGTCGCGGGGTATATTGACGAATCACCCCTCCACTTT
>.|.|TRBJ1-6|TRBV15
CATSRLEGPLHF
TGTGCCACCAGCAGGCTTGAAGGACCCCTCCACTTT
>many|TRBD1|TRBJ1-2|TRBV29-1
CSVEISGQGGYGYTF
TGCAGCGTTGAAATATCGGGACAGGGGGGCTATGGCTACACCTTC
>many|.|TRBJ1-1|TRBV20-1
CSARYWNTEAFF
TGCAGTGCTAGGTACTGGAACACTGAAGCTTTCTTT
>many|TRBD2|TRBJ2-2|TRBV25-1
CASRGLAGTGELFF
TGTGCCAGCAGAGGCCTAGCGGGTACCGGGGAGCTGTTTTTT
>few|.|TRBJ2-3|TRBV2
CAGRQGGDTQYF
TGTGCCGGCCGTCAGGGTGGCGACACGCAGTATTTT
>many|TRBD1|TRBJ2-7|TRBV7-2
CASSPGGTGSYEQYF
TGTGCCAGCAGCCCTGGGGGGACAGGGTCCTACGAGCAGTACTTC
>many|.|TRBJ2-7|TRBV3-1
CASSTIFQLAATYEQYF
TGTGCCAGCTCCACTATATTTCAGTTAGCGGCAACCTACGAGCAGTACTTC
>few|TRBD2|TRBJ2-5|TRBV5-1
CASSLDASGPQETQYF
TGCGCCAGCAGCTTGGATGCTAGCGGGCCTCAAGAGACCCAGTACTTC
>medium-sized|.|TRBJ2-2|TRBV2
CASSVQPPGELFF
TGTGCCAGCAGTGTTCAGCCACCCGGGGAGCTGTTTTTT
>.|.|TRBJ2-3|TRBV30
CAWRKDSGGDTQYF
TGTGCCTGGAGGAAAGACTCAGGGGGGGATACGCAGTATTTT
>many|.|TRBJ2-1|TRBV27
CASSLSGLEQFF
TGTGCCAGCAGTTTAAGCGGGCTTGAGCAGTTCTTC
>few|TRBD1|TRBJ2-2|TRBV6-1
CASSGDRAGELFF
TGTGCCAGCAGTGGAGACAGGGCCGGGGAGCTGTTTTTT
>.|.|TRBJ1-1|TRBV4-1
CASSQDLSSKNEAFF
TGCGCCAGCAGCCAAGATTTAAGTTCTAAAAACGAAGCTTTCTTT
>many|.|TRBJ1-2|TRBV6-5
CASRLTASSGETF
TGTGCCAGCAGGTTAACAGCCTCCTCTGGGGAGACCTTC
>.|.|TRBJ1-4|TRBV30
CAWRDMGEKLFF
TGTGCCTGGAGAGACATGGGCGAAAAACTGTTTTTT
>few|.|TRBJ1-4|TRBV6-5
CASSSPTGLAEKLFF
TGTGCCAGCAGTTCCCCCACAGGCCTGGCTGAAAAACTGTTTTTT
>many|.|TRBJ2-7|TRBV7-9
CASSLAMAGASYEQYF
TGTGCCAGCAGCTTAGCCATGGCGGGGGCCTCCTACGAGCAGTACTTC
>many|.|TRBJ1-2|TRBV7-8
CASSQGQPGYTF
TGTGCCAGCAGCCAGGGACAACCAGGCTACACCTTC
>.|TRBD1|TRBJ2-3|TRBV10-2
CASSGGQQSTDTQYF
TGCGCCAGCAGTGGGGGACAGCAGAGCACAGATACGCAGTATTTT
>many|.|TRBJ2-3|TRBV11-2
CASSLDRDTQYF
TGTGCCAGCAGCTTAGACCGAGATACGCAGTATTTT
>.|.|TRBJ2-1|TRBV25-1
CASSESGGDYNEQFF
TGTGCCAGCAGTGAATCGGGCGGGGACTACAATGAGCAGTTCTTC
>many|.|TRBJ1-1|TRBV20-1
CSASGPGVTEAFF
TGCAGTGCTAGTGGGCCGGGGGTCACTGAAGCTTTCTTT
>many|.|TRBJ1-4|TRBV13
CASSLLTGKLFF
TGTGCCAGCAGCCTACTCACGGGGAAACTGTTTTTT
>.|.|TRBJ1-4|TRBV9
CASSVGLEGRAVNEKLFF
TGTGCCAGCAGCGTAGGATTGGAGGGAAGGGCCGTTAATGAAAAACTGTTTTTT
>many|.|TRBJ1-2|TRBV29-1
CSVERSNYGYTF
TGCAGCGTTGAAAGGAGTAACTATGGCTACACCTTC
>many|.|TRBJ1-1|TRBV24-1
CATSDLDSMNTEAFF
TGTGCCACCAGTGATTTGGACAGCATGAACACTGAAGCTTTCTTT
>many|.|TRBJ1-3|TRBV20-1
CSARDRDSGNTIYF
TGCAGTGCTAGAGACAGGGACTCTGGAAACACCATATATTTT
>many|TRBD1|TRBJ2-5|TRBV20-1
CSAATGGSLQETQYF
TGCAGTGCCGCGACAGGGGGATCCCTACAAGAGACCCAGTACTTC